Listed here is a single T cell receptor (beta chain). This record belongs to a study of blood T cell repertoires in COVID-19. Across the study: Samples of COVID-19 (acute and convalescent) were obtained from the United States, Italy and Spain.

The repertoire was sequenced with immunoSEQ multiplex PCR; TCRdb's copy has only in-frame clones and lacks some. The table has 80,000 to 100,000 clones, roughly 78% seen once; the top ten hold around a tenth. Sequenced material: peripheral blood. This clonotype was obtained from a woman in her 70s with acute or convalescent COVID-19.

Written as DNA, the CDR3 is TGTGCCAGCAGTTACGGGACACACAGCACAGATACGCAGTATTTT. It encodes CASSYGTHSTDTQYF. V gene TRBV6-5 combines with J gene TRBJ2-3, with D tentatively TRBD1 (6 bases). V was trimmed by 2 bases and J by 0 bases, leaving 9 bases between them. Germline CDR1 is MNHEY and CDR2 is SVGAGI. This CDR3 comprises 15 residues.